This T cell receptor beta chain emerged from a study of blood T cell repertoires in COVID-19. Study context: Nucleic acid was either cDNA or gDNA, and it came from T cells, B-cell-depleted T cells, or PBMCs.

Seattle's cohort entered during active infection and was followed longitudinally. Original methodology: For nucleated cells, counts were estimated from reference gene primer amplification. Some clones are missing from TCRdb's copy, which holds only in-frame ones; the method was immunoSEQ multiplex PCR. From that table come the V and J calls and clone size; the DNA was used to work out D and trimming. The sample includes about 370,000 clones, approximately 89% of them seen just once. This CDR3 spans 15 amino acids. Trimming took 1 base from V and 1 from J, leaving 9 bases between them. Germline CDR1 MGHRA, CDR2 YSYEKL.

V and J are TRBV4-1 and TRBJ2-3; TRBD1 might be the D (6 bases). The source is a woman in her twenties or thirties with COVID-19, enrolled during active disease. The sample consisted of peripheral blood. The CDR3 region has the DNA TGCGCCAGCAGCCAAGTTGCAGGGGGCACAGATACGCAGTATTTT. It yields the protein CASSQVAGGTDTQYF.